This TCR beta chain emerged from a study of blood T cell repertoires in COVID-19. Repertoires were generated with immunoSEQ multiplex PCR, while TCRdb's copy carries only in-frame clones and drops some. The data contain about 86,000 clones, approximately 88% of them singletons. This CDR3 spans 14 amino acids. Germline V CDR1 and CDR2: LNHDA, SQIVND (reference sequence). V lost 3 bases and J lost 5, with 13 bases in between. The rearrangement links TRBV19 to TRBJ2-5; D perhaps matches TRBD2 (5 bases). This receptor was taken from a woman of 80 years or more with active or convalescent COVID-19. Source material: peripheral blood. CDR3 region: CASSIGGSRETQYF. For the CDR3, the DNA is TGTGCCAGTAGTATTGGAGGATCCCGGGAGACCCAGTACTTC.